This is a list of T cell receptor beta chains from one sample in a study of vaccination effects on CD4 cells after COVID-19. Their antigens are not known. Profiled with immunoSEQ multiplex PCR; TCRdb holds only in-frame clones, not every one. The table records around 45,000 clones, around 80% of them present only once. Here the sequenced sample was CD4+ T cells from PBMCs cultured with SARS-CoV-2 spike peptides, taken before COVID-19 vaccination. The origin of the receptors is a human donor who received a COVID-19 vaccine. Both conserved end residues are part of each CDR3. The order of the fields is clone size, V gene, D gene, J gene, CDR3 DNA, CDR3 protein. The D gene is left open where the match is weak. Not every row has a clone size; where given, it reads once, few, many or a size class.

once,TRBV7-3,-,TRBJ2-5,TGTGCCAGCAGCTTACGTCGGGGGCCTCAAGAGACCCAGTACTTC,CASSLRRGPQETQYF
-,TRBV11-2,-,TRBJ2-1,TGTGCCAGCAGCTTAGCAGGGGATCATGAGCAGTTCTTC,CASSLAGDHEQFF
few,TRBV2,-,TRBJ2-3,TGTGCCAGCATAGGCAGCACAGATACGCAGTATTTT,CASIGSTDTQYF
-,TRBV19,TRBD1,TRBJ2-3,TGTGCCAGTAGTATTTTTGGCAGGGGGCGCGGCGAAGATACGCAGTATTTT,CASSIFGRGRGEDTQYF
-,TRBV19,TRBD2,TRBJ2-1,TGTGCCAGTAGTATAGACAGCGGGGCTCTCTACAATGAGCAGTTCTTC,CASSIDSGALYNEQFF
few,TRBV12-5,TRBD1,TRBJ1-4,TGTGCTAGTGGGGGACAGGGCGGTGAAAAACTGTTTTTT,CASGGQGGEKLFF
few,TRBV2,TRBD1,TRBJ1-6,TGTGCCAGCAGTCGTGGGACAGCGGATAATTCACCCCTCCACTTT,CASSRGTADNSPLHF
-,TRBV19,TRBD1,TRBJ1-1,TGTGCCAGTAGTCCGCGACAGGGGATGAACACTGAAGCTTTCTTT,CASSPRQGMNTEAFF
-,TRBV5-1,-,TRBJ1-4,TGCGCCAGCAAGGAGAATGAAAAACTGTTTTTT,CASKENEKLFF
-,TRBV5-1,-,TRBJ1-3,TGCGCCAGCAGCGAAGGGATTGCCGCGGGAGCTGGAAACACCATATATTTT,CASSEGIAAGAGNTIYF
-,TRBV15,-,TRBJ2-2,TGTGCCACCAGCAGAGTCTTCTCTGTGACAGTCACCGGGGAGCTGTTTTTT,CATSRVFSVTVTGELFF
-,TRBV11-2,-,TRBJ1-2,TGTGCCAGCAGCCTGAGTCGGGCGGCCTATGGCTACACCTTC,CASSLSRAAYGYTF
-,TRBV5-4,-,TRBJ1-4,TGTGCCAGCAGCTTGGGCACCACTAATGAAAAACTGTTTTTT,CASSLGTTNEKLFF
few,TRBV7-3,-,TRBJ1-1,TGTGCCAGCAGCCTGAGCGGTAACACTGAAGCTTTCTTT,CASSLSGNTEAFF
few,TRBV5-4,TRBD1,TRBJ1-1,TGTGCCAGCAGCCGTCCCGGGACAGGGGTGAACACTGAAGCTTTCTTT,CASSRPGTGVNTEAFF
-,TRBV6-5,-,TRBJ1-1,TGTGCCAGCACTCAGGTGTGGAACACTGAAGCTTTCTTT,CASTQVWNTEAFF
-,TRBV5-1,-,TRBJ1-2,TGCGCCAGCAGCTTGGGCGGTCGGGTTGGACCCTATGGCTACACCTTC,CASSLGGRVGPYGYTF
few,TRBV12-3/TRBV12-4,-,TRBJ1-6,TGTGCCAGCAGTCGTGGTGGGTCACCCCTCCACTTT,CASSRGGSPLHF
-,TRBV7-2,TRBD2,TRBJ2-1,TGTGCCAGCAGACGCGGGGGGGCCCGCAATGAGCAGTTCTTC,CASRRGGARNEQFF
-,TRBV28,TRBD1,TRBJ1-1,TGTGCCAGCAGTCCAGGACAGGGGACCACTGAAGCTTTCTTT,CASSPGQGTTEAFF
-,TRBV19,-,TRBJ2-2,TGTGCCAGTAGTATAAGTCAGGTGAACACCGGGGAGCTGTTTTTT,CASSISQVNTGELFF
once,TRBV5-6,-,TRBJ2-4,TGTGCCAGCAGCTTGGTGGGTGAGCTAGCCAAAAACATTCAGTACTTC,CASSLVGELAKNIQYF
-,TRBV3-1/TRBV3-2,TRBD2,TRBJ2-3,TGTGCCAGCAGCCAAGATACGGGGGGGACAGATACGCAGTATTTT,CASSQDTGGTDTQYF
few,TRBV5-4,-,TRBJ1-1,TGTGCCAGCAGCGCGACAGGGAACACTGAAGCTTTCTTT,CASSATGNTEAFF
-,TRBV20-1,TRBD1,TRBJ1-1,TGCAGTGCTAGTCCGGGACAGGGGGCGAGGAATGAAGCTTTCTTT,CSASPGQGARNEAFF
-,TRBV19,-,TRBJ1-5,TGTGCCAGTAGTATAGACCAAGGCGCAGTCACCTACAATCAGCCCCAGCATTTT,CASSIDQGAVTYNQPQHF
-,TRBV12-3/TRBV12-4,-,TRBJ1-5,TGTGCCAGCAGTTCGTATGGTCAGCCCCAGCATTTT,CASSSYGQPQHF
few,TRBV15,-,TRBJ1-5,TGTGCCACCAGCAGAGATCCCCACATCAGTCAGCCCCAGCATTTT,CATSRDPHISQPQHF
-,TRBV12-5,TRBD1,TRBJ1-5,TGTGCTAGTGGTCGGGACAGGGGATACGATAGCAATCAGCCCCAGCATTTT,CASGRDRGYDSNQPQHF